This T cell receptor beta chain comes out of a study of T cell responses to AZD1222 COVID-19 vaccine (dated by TCRdb to about 2021). In the study overall: Because spike-specific TCR depth and breadth did not differ between the two schedules, AZD1222 recipients who got a second dose at roughly 4 weeks were pooled with those who got a second dose at roughly 12 weeks. Enrollment into the trials was organized by age into subgroups of 18-55, 56-69 and 70-plus years, and those subgroups contained around 150, 28 and 57 TCR-sequenced participants, respectively. TCR sequencing was performed for 230 to 250 trial participants, of whom about 200 were given two doses of AZD1222 and some 26 were given two doses of MenACWY control vaccine.

The V end loses 1 base and the J end loses 10 bases, and a stretch of 17 bases separates them. The germline V gene provides CDR1 MNHNS and CDR2 SASEGT. The CDR3 numbers 15 residues from cysteine through phenylalanine. This entry keeps only the CDR3 DNA: 45 bases, framed from base 1. The CDR3 regions of human TCRbeta chains were subjected to immunosequencing. In the paper's pipeline: TCRs in the repertoires were compared against a reference library of SARS-CoV-2-specific TCRs that had been generated with the MIRA antigen-specificity platform. Breadth was defined as the fraction of unique TCRs that were SARS-CoV-2-associated, and depth was defined as the fraction of total T cells that were SARS-CoV-2-associated. Each spike-specific TCR was assigned to its reactive spike region and to a CD4 or CD8 class using the MIRA data. Log10-transformed breadth and depth values were compared by one-way ANOVA with Sidak's multiple comparisons tests. TCRdb retrieved this table from immuneACCESS and kept in-frame rearrangements only. Not all clones are present; in checked studies, unresolved V genes account for under half, and no reason is known for the remainder. The V and J calls and the clone size are those of that table, but D and trimming were determined from the DNA. Recorded for this sample are 95,000 to 120,000 clones; roughly 86% of them occurred a single time. 3% to 3.5% of the sample lies in the top ten.

With regard to this clone: This clone's antigen is unknown. No base qualities exist here, and no much larger clone lies one base off it.

Results the study describes overall, beyond this receptor: Participants were mostly white British, with more females than males. The authors suggested clonal diversity may have been underestimated. Nearly half of unique spike-specific TCRs reportedly recognized epitopes outside regions mutated in the B.1.351 and B.1.1.7 variants. Conclusions about previously exposed vaccinees were limited because only 6 or 7 AZD1222 recipients were SARS-CoV-2 seropositive at baseline. The whole spike protein was spanned by vaccine-associated CD4 TCRs, and dominant responses were seen in regions 160-218 and 743-854. Because no day 14 peak-response samples were available, the repertoires could be characterized only after the peak T cell response. The 56-69-year group was small, and its depth increase did not reach significance, likely because of low power. After two AZD1222 doses, spike-specific TCR breadth and depth were significantly higher than at day 0 and than in MenACWY recipients.

The time point label, read with the paper, signifies: baseline before first vaccination. Vaccinee samples were obtained from the UK trials COV001 and COV002, which included a single-blind randomized controlled phase 2/3 trial of AZD1222 (ChAdOx1 nCoV-19) in healthy adults. For TCRbeta chain sequencing, PBMC samples from trial participants were taken at day 0 and at day 28 after the second dose. The TCR was taken from an adult in good health. The V and J genes are TRBV6-1 and TRBJ1-5, and possibly TRBD1, on 5 matching bases. The sample here was peripheral blood, taken on day 0 of AZD1222 vaccination. The sequenced DNA is TGTGCCAGCAGTGAAGTCCCTAGGACACAAGGTCCCCAGCATTTT. Its protein product is CASSEVPRTQGPQHF.